This paragraph reports one T cell receptor (beta chain). Individuals aged about 18 to 89 years were recruited from 24 US areas. Someone with COVID-19 had been met by exposed participants within 2 weeks before study entry. Trimming stripped 0 bases from V and 8 bases from J, with 14 bases between. Germline V gene sequence: CDR1 SGHRS, CDR2 YFSETQ. CDR3 length: 14 amino acids. The entry originates in a study of blood T cell repertoires in COVID-19. In the original analysis: The assay estimated nucleated cells by amplifying reference gene primers. TCRdb's copy holds only in-frame clones and misses some; the assay was immunoSEQ multiplex PCR. V, J and clone size were drawn from that table, and D and trimming were deduced from the DNA. Of 150,000 to 200,000 clones listed, over 70% were seen once; the top ten hold 5.2%.

Sequenced sample: PBMCs or T cells enriched from blood (not recorded which). The chain is built from TRBV5-1 and TRBJ1-2; tentatively, D is TRBD1 (5 bases). The sequence was obtained from a man between 65 and 80 years old who had been exposed to COVID-19. CDR3 residues: CASSLDGAAGGYTF. DNA of the CDR3: TGCGCCAGCAGCTTGGACGGTGCCGCAGGGGGCTACACCTTC.